The rows below give T cell receptor beta chains drawn from one sample of a study of blood T cell repertoires in COVID-19. Profiling relied on immunoSEQ multiplex PCR, and the TCRdb table lists in-frame clones only, not all of them. The repertoire has some 130,000 clones, around 85% of them found once; the top ten carry around 20%. The sample consisted of peripheral blood. These TCRs come from a woman in her forties or fifties who had recovered from COVID-19. The CDR3 runs from the conserved cysteine through the conserved F or W. The D gene is left open where the match is weak. Size values are once, few and many counts, or a class for expanded clones, and some rows have none.

CDR3 length	clone size	J gene	V gene	D gene	CDR3 protein	CDR3 DNA
14	NA	TRBJ2-7	TRBV20-1	TRBD1	CSASGQGAGYEQYF	TGCAGTGCTAGTGGACAGGGGGCAGGTTACGAGCAGTACTTC
16	NA	TRBJ1-5	TRBV28	NA	CASSLERQAGNQPQHF	TGTGCCAGCAGTTTAGAACGACAGGCGGGCAATCAGCCCCAGCATTTT
13	NA	TRBJ1-1	TRBV30	NA	CAWSVLLNTEAFF	TGTGCCTGGAGTGTACTGTTGAACACTGAAGCTTTCTTT
16	NA	TRBJ2-1	TRBV11-3	NA	CASSPAISTGSNEQFF	TGTGCCAGCAGCCCCGCTATTAGCACAGGCTCAAATGAGCAGTTCTTC
16	NA	TRBJ2-1	TRBV3-1/TRBV3-2	NA	CASSQAGASSYNEQFF	TGTGCCAGCAGCCAAGCAGGGGCCAGCTCCTACAATGAGCAGTTCTTC
13	NA	TRBJ2-3	TRBV14	NA	CASSQAGGAKQYF	TGTGCCAGCAGCCAAGCGGGTGGAGCGAAGCAGTATTTT
15	NA	TRBJ2-5	TRBV6-2/TRBV6-3	NA	CASSYVGGRQETQYF	TGTGCCAGCAGTTACGTGGGAGGACGCCAAGAGACCCAGTACTTC
13	NA	TRBJ2-1	TRBV7-8	NA	CASSIRVENEQFF	TGTGCCAGCAGCATACGGGTGGAGAATGAGCAGTTCTTC
20	NA	TRBJ2-2	TRBV27	NA	CASSSYDWGGAFGNTGELFF	TGTGCCAGCAGTTCCTATGATTGGGGGGGGGCCTTTGGGAACACCGGGGAGCTGTTTTTT
14	NA	TRBJ2-2	TRBV7-3	NA	CASSIQANTGELFF	TGTGCCAGCAGCATACAGGCGAACACCGGGGAGCTGTTTTTT
14	NA	TRBJ1-5	TRBV2	NA	CASSVEGSNQPQHF	TGTGCCAGCAGTGTGGAGGGCAGCAATCAGCCCCAGCATTTT
14	NA	TRBJ2-5	TRBV30	NA	CAMEEASAEETQYF	TGTGCTATGGAGGAGGCTAGCGCCGAAGAGACCCAGTACTTC
18	NA	TRBJ2-3	TRBV3-1/TRBV3-2	TRBD2	CASSHLLSGARGTDTQYF	TGTGCCAGCAGCCATCTCCTAAGCGGGGCTCGGGGCACAGATACGCAGTATTTT
15	NA	TRBJ1-1	TRBV7-9	NA	CASSLALAGYPEAFF	TGTGCCAGCAGCTTAGCTTTGGCAGGATACCCTGAAGCTTTCTTT
14	NA	TRBJ2-5	TRBV7-2	NA	CASSFSASQETQYF	TGTGCCAGCAGCTTTAGCGCAAGCCAAGAGACCCAGTACTTC
16	NA	TRBJ1-1	TRBV4-3	NA	CASSQGPGTLNTEAFF	TGCGCCAGCAGCCAAGGTCCCGGGACACTGAACACTGAAGCTTTCTTT
15	NA	TRBJ2-3	TRBV28	TRBD2	CASSLMREASDTQYF	TGTGCCAGCAGTTTAATGCGGGAGGCGTCAGATACGCAGTATTTT
13	NA	TRBJ1-2	TRBV7-2	NA	CASSPGAPYGYTF	TGTGCCAGCAGCCCCGGAGCACCCTATGGCTACACCTTC
14	NA	TRBJ2-3	TRBV11-3	TRBD2	CASSPGLAKDTQYF	TGTGCCAGCAGCCCGGGACTAGCGAAAGATACGCAGTATTTT
14	NA	TRBJ2-7	TRBV2	NA	CASSGHSGTYEQYF	TGTGCCAGCAGTGGTCACTCAGGCACCTACGAGCAGTACTTC
14	NA	TRBJ1-2	TRBV5-1	TRBD1	CASTLTGGNHGYTF	TGCGCCAGCACTTTGACAGGGGGCAACCATGGCTACACCTTC
17	NA	TRBJ1-2	TRBV25-1	NA	CASTRYTVLLHSDGYTF	TGTGCCAGCACCAGATACACAGTTTTACTCCACTCTGATGGCTACACCTTC
14	NA	TRBJ2-7	TRBV3-1/TRBV3-2	TRBD2	CASSRGLAAYEQYF	TGTGCCAGCAGCCGAGGACTAGCGGCCTACGAGCAGTACTTC
13	NA	TRBJ1-1	TRBV5-1	NA	CASSLDPSTEAFF	TGCGCCAGCAGCTTGGATCCTTCCACTGAAGCTTTCTTT
15	NA	TRBJ2-1	TRBV4-1	NA	CASSRGLPRSNEQFF	TGCGCCAGCAGCCGAGGTCTCCCGCGGTCCAATGAGCAGTTCTTC
14	NA	TRBJ2-5	TRBV15	NA	CATSRTAKQETQYF	TGTGCCACCAGCAGGACAGCGAAACAAGAGACCCAGTACTTC
14	few	TRBJ1-4	TRBV7-9	TRBD1	CASSQDRVVQKLFF	TGTGCCAGCAGCCAGGACAGGGTAGTGCAAAAACTGTTTTTT
13	NA	TRBJ2-3	TRBV30	NA	CAWSAQGGNTQYF	TGTGCCTGGAGTGCACAGGGTGGAAATACGCAGTATTTT
15	NA	TRBJ2-6	TRBV3-1/TRBV3-2	NA	CASSQINSGANVLTF	TGTGCCAGCAGCCAAATAAACTCTGGGGCCAACGTCCTGACTTTC